A single T cell receptor beta chain is shown here with its context. The specificity of this receptor is unknown. Base-call qualities are not available, and no considerably larger clone is one nucleotide away. The entry originates in a study of OX40 agonist ivuxolimab in advanced cancers. Regarding the study in general: Ivuxolimab was a fully human IgG2 agonistic monoclonal antibody targeting the costimulatory receptor OX40 (CD134). Intravenous ivuxolimab was administered to patients every 2 weeks at six dose levels: 0.01, 0.1, 0.3, 1.5, 3 and 10 mg/kg. Among the 52 dose-escalation patients, approximately 20 had hepatocellular carcinoma, 15 or so melanoma, 9 renal cell carcinoma and 9 head and neck cancer. In the dose-escalation cohort, approximately 83% of patients were male, and the mean age was roughly 56 years with a range of roughly 23 to 79. Patients were allowed to have had prior anti-PD-1, anti-PD-L1 or anti-CTLA-4 therapy, and approximately 43% of the dose-escalation patients had previously received checkpoint inhibitors. Partial responses were achieved by three dose-escalation patients, of whom one had hepatocellular carcinoma and two had cutaneous melanoma. Peripheral TCRbeta sequencing aimed to test whether ivuxolimab altered TCR sequence diversity and caused clonal T-cell expansion. The paper describes the monotherapy dose-escalation part (N of about 52 patients) of the phase I trial of ivuxolimab. The paper's findings and limits, for the study overall: Antigen specificity was not determined for the clonally expanded peripheral T cells. After ivuxolimab, CD8+ T cells had more expanded clones than CD4+ T cells on average. At doses of 0.1 to 3.0 mg/kg, clonal expansion of both CD4+ and CD8+ T cells in blood was seen between baseline and week 6. Low levels of normalized T-cell clonal expansion were also seen in some patients who did not respond. In partial responders in the 0.1-3.0 mg/kg groups, normalized peripheral clonal expansion was found to be among the lowest, especially among CD8+ T cells.

V is pared back by 6 bases and J by 5 bases, with 14 bases lying between the germline termini. The CDR3, from cysteine to phenylalanine, totals 15 residues. Only CDR3 DNA is held: 45 bases, read in frame from base 1. CDR1 and CDR2 are drawn from the germline V gene (reference sequence): MNHNY, SVGAGI. Genomic DNA was extracted from sorted cells for sequencing of the TCRbeta CDR3 region. The immunoSEQ Assay was used to sequence the TCRbeta CDR3 regions. This is the immuneACCESS table as TCRdb keeps it, with only in-frame sequences that have V and J called. A part of the clones is gone; compared with another copy, unresolved V genes explain less than half, and the rest is unexplained. The sample table lists about 83,000 clones, about 86% of them with a count of one. The ten largest clones represent 1.5% to 2% of the sample. The trial excluded patients who had a history of autoimmune disease or were on systemic immunosuppression. Peripheral blood for TCR sequencing was drawn from every dose cohort at baseline, at cycle 4 day 1 and at cycle 7 day 1. Samples came from an open-label, multicenter, first-in-human phase I dose-escalation trial of ivuxolimab. The trial enrolled adults with locally advanced or metastatic head and neck squamous cell, hepatocellular, melanoma or renal cell carcinoma. Before TCR sequencing, CD4+ T cells and CD8+ T cells from peripheral blood were sorted into separate populations.

The source was CD4+ or CD8+ T cells sorted from blood, collected in a trial of the OX40 agonist ivuxolimab. The chain links TRBV6-6 with TRBJ1-6; the D gene is perhaps TRBD1, from 5 matching bases. The TCR sequence derives from an adult with an advanced solid tumor such as melanoma, head and neck, liver or kidney cancer. The CDR3 protein is CASSFTGANNSPLHF. In nucleotide form, the sequence is TGTGCCAGCAGCTTTACCGGGGCCAATAATTCACCCCTCCACTTT.